This T cell receptor (beta chain) was retrieved from a study of cytomegalovirus exposure and HLA in healthy donors. Findings and caveats of the study: Researchers left out some V segments, among them TRBV6-2 and TRBV6-3, as indistinguishable. Three chains linked to CMV were shown in vitro to be specific for CMV antigens. TCR sequences were mostly rare, though some public TCRs occurred in many donors.

The CDR3 consists of 14 residues. Trimming took off 4 bases at V and 3 bases at J, with 13 bases between the two ends. The V gene's germline CDR1 is MNHEY and CDR2 SMNVEV (reference sequence). Comments on this clone: Its antigen is currently unknown.

The PCR was carried out with 60 Vbeta primers and 13 Jbeta primers. Original processing methods: Later work found tens of millions of unique TCR beta chains, with about 10 million shared. This table comes from immunoSEQ multiplex PCR, and its TCRdb copy is limited to in-frame clones, with some not included. The V and J calls and clone size come from that table; D and trimming were worked out from the DNA. The sample has under 200,000 clones, around 64% seen once. This chain joins TRBV27 and TRBJ2-7; D uncertain. This TCR came from a woman aged 25-40 years in good health and CMV-seronegative. The sample was PBMCs. CDR3 protein: CASSSTGSGYEQYF. CDR3 in DNA: TGTGCCAGCAGTTCGACCGGGTCTGGCTACGAGCAGTACTTC.